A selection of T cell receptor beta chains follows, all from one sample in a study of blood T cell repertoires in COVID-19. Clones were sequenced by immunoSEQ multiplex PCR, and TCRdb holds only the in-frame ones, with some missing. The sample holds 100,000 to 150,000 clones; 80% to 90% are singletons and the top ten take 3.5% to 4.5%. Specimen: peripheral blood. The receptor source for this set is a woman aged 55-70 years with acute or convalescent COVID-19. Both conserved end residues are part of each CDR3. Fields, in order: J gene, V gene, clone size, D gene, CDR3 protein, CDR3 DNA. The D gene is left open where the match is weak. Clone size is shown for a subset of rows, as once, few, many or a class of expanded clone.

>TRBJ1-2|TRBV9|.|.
CASSVDSANYGYTF
TGTGCCAGCAGCGTAGACAGTGCTAACTATGGCTACACCTTC
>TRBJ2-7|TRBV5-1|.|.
CASSLDQLAYEQYF
TGCGCCAGCAGCTTGGACCAACTGGCCTACGAGCAGTACTTC
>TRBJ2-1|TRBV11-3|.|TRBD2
CASSLETRGLVANEQFF
TGTGCCAGCAGCTTAGAGACGAGAGGACTAGTTGCCAATGAGCAGTTCTTC
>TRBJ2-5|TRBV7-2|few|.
CASSFRERILQETQYF
TGTGCCAGCAGCTTTAGGGAGCGGATCCTCCAAGAGACCCAGTACTTC
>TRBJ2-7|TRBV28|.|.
CASSRQVVQYF
TGTGCCAGCAGTCGACAGGTAGTTCAGTACTTC
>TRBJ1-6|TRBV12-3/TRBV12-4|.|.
CASTTGLDSPLHF
TGTGCCAGCACCACAGGGTTGGATTCACCCCTCCACTTT
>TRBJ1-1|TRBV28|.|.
CASSLKGVRTEAFF
TGTGCCAGCAGTTTGAAAGGGGTAAGGACTGAAGCTTTCTTT
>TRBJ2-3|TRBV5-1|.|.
CASSLRGLGDTQYF
TGCGCCAGCAGCTTGAGAGGACTGGGAGATACGCAGTATTTT
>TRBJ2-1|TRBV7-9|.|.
CASSPRVGLLGSYNEQFF
TGTGCCAGCAGCCCTCGTGTAGGTCTACTAGGCTCCTACAATGAGCAGTTCTTC
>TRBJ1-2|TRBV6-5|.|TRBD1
CASRKGQDEGYTF
TGTGCCAGCAGGAAGGGACAGGATGAGGGCTACACCTTC
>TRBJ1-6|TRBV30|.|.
CAWLPGTSNSPLHF
TGTGCCTGGCTACCAGGGACTTCAAATTCACCCCTCCACTTT
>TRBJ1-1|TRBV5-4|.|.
CASSPNPDRRNTEAFF
TGTGCCAGCAGCCCGAACCCTGACAGGCGGAACACTGAAGCTTTCTTT
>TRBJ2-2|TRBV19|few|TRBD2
CATNGFGRRYGELFF
TGTGCCACGAACGGGTTCGGGAGGAGGTACGGGGAGCTGTTTTTT
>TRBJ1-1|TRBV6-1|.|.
CASTFPGNSRAFF
TGTGCCAGCACCTTCCCAGGGAACTCGAGGGCTTTCTTT
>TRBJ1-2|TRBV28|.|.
CASGGGFYGYTF
TGTGCCAGCGGGGGCGGGTTCTATGGCTACACCTTC
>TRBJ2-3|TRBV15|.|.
CATSRDGTPIPTDTQYF
TGTGCCACCAGCAGAGATGGGACACCCATTCCCACAGATACGCAGTATTTT
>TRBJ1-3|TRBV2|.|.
CASNGRTSGNTIYF
TGTGCCAGCAATGGGAGAACTAGCGGAAACACCATATATTTT
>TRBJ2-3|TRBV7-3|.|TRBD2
CASSPQGGPTDTQYF
TGTGCCAGCAGCCCCCAGGGAGGGCCTACAGATACGCAGTATTTT
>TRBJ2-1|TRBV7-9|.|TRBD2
CASSLTTSGSHEQFF
TGTGCCAGCAGCTTAACAACTAGCGGGAGCCATGAGCAGTTCTTC